One and the same sample provided the 19 T cell receptor beta chains below, sequenced in a study of blood T cell repertoires in COVID-19. Sequenced by immunoSEQ multiplex PCR; TCRdb stores in-frame clones only, minus some. The sample shows some 200,000 clones, around 87% of them seen only once. The specimen sequenced was peripheral blood. Source of these receptors: a man aged 35 to 55 with active or convalescent COVID-19.

This clone has just one count. The V gene is TRBV5-5, the J gene TRBJ1-3; tentative D call: TRBD1 (5 bases). CDR3 length equals 16 residues. Per germline, CDR1 SGHKS and CDR2 YYEKEE (reference sequence). V was trimmed by 5 bases and J by 4 bases, leaving 19 bases between them. The CDR3 sequence is CASSHSTRQSGNTIYF. In nucleotides, the CDR3 is TGTGCCAGCAGTCATTCAACCCGACAGTCCGGAAACACCATATATTTT.

This chain links TRBV5-1 with TRBJ2-3, with TRBD2 identical over 11 bases. The CDR3 loop spans 14 amino acids. Germline CDR1 reads SGHRS; CDR2 reads YFSETQ. J lost 6 bases, V lost 3 bases, and 3 bases had no gene match. CDR3 in amino acids: CASSSGLAVDTQYF. CDR3 coding DNA: TGCGCCAGCAGCTCGGGACTAGCGGTGGATACGCAGTATTTT.

The CDR3 nucleotides read TGTGCCACCAGCACAGGGGGAGTGACTGGAAACACCATATATTTT. This gives the protein CATSTGGVTGNTIYF. This chain links TRBV15 with TRBJ1-3; 7 bases match TRBD1. Trimming at V came to 4 bases and at J to 2 bases, leaving 5 bases not matched to a gene. Per the germline V gene, CDR1 is LNHNV and CDR2 is YYDKDF (reference sequence). The CDR3 runs to 15 residues.

Here the CDR3 DNA reads TGTGCCAGCAGCCAAGACCATCCGGGACAGGGAGTCTCTGGGGCCAACGTCCTGACTTTC. Encoded protein: CASSQDHPGQGVSGANVLTF. The chain uses TRBV3-1 (or the pseudogene TRBV3-2) and TRBJ2-6, with 9 nucleotides matching TRBD1. J was trimmed by 0 bases and V by 0 bases; bases with no gene match: 9. The CDR3 length is 20 residues. CDR1 is LGHDT and CDR2 is YNNKEL in the germline V gene (reference sequence).

DNA of the CDR3: TGTGCCAGCAGCCGACTAGATAGGTACGAGCAGTACTTC. As protein: CASSRLDRYEQYF. The chain is built from TRBV14 and TRBJ2-7, with a weak D call TRBD2 (6 bases). The CDR3 extends over 13 amino acids. Germline-derived CDR1 and CDR2 are SGHDN and FVKESK. Trimming took off 4 bases at V and 4 bases at J, with 11 bases between the two ends.

For this clone: In the same sample, other DNA sequences code for this CDR3. The chain's CDR3 is CASSQGRGGPNEQFF. CDR3 bases: TGTGCCAGCAGCCAAGGGCGGGGGGGCCCCAATGAGCAGTTCTTC. This chain uses TRBV3-1 (or the pseudogene TRBV3-2) with TRBJ2-1, with TRBD2 identical over 9 bases. The CDR3 runs to 15 residues. CDR1 and CDR2 from the germline V gene are LGHDT and YNNKEL (reference sequence). J lost 6 bases, V lost 1 base, and 4 bases had no gene match.

This chain connects TRBV5-5 to TRBJ2-7; a weak D match, TRBD2 (5 bases). The CDR3 runs to 14 residues. The V end was cut by 4 bases, the J end by 6 bases, with 17 bases between. Germline V gene lookup returns CDR1 SGHKS and CDR2 YYEKEE (reference sequence). The CDR3 region is CASSQRAESLEQYF. CDR3 DNA: TGTGCCAGCAGCCAGAGGGCTGAATCCCTCGAGCAGTACTTC. The full variable domain, with the rest looked up from reference TRBV5-5 and TRBJ2-7, is DAGVTQSPTHLIKTRGQQVTLRCSPISGHKSVSWYQQVLGQGPQFIFQYYEKEERGRGNFPDRFSARQFPNYSSELNVNALLLGDSALYLCASSQRAESLEQYFGPGTRLTVT.

The sample holds one count of this clone. The chain links TRBV27 to TRBJ2-7, with 11 bases that match TRBD2. Trimming took 5 bases from V and 3 from J; bases not matched to a gene: 3. There are 14 residues in the CDR3. Germline CDR1 and CDR2: MNHEY and SMNVEV (reference sequence). CDR3 sequence (DNA): TGTGCCAGCAGTCCAGGGACTAGCGGCTACGAGCAGTACTTC. Residues: CASSPGTSGYEQYF.

The chain combines TRBV28 with TRBJ1-4; unclear D gene. The germline V gene has CDR1 MDHEN and CDR2 SYDVKM. CDR3 length: 19 amino acids. Between the trimmed V and J ends, which lost 1 base and 0 bases, there was a span of 18 bases. The CDR3 region is CASSLSHRSSAATNEKLFF. CDR3 nucleotides: TGTGCCAGCAGTTTATCCCACCGGAGTAGCGCAGCAACTAATGAAAAACTGTTTTTT.

This clone was seen just once. The chain recombines TRBV13 with TRBJ2-2, with D possibly TRBD2 on 7 matching bases. The CDR3 extends over 15 amino acids. CDR1 and CDR2 (germline): PRHDT, FYEKMQ (reference sequence). V dropped 5 bases and J dropped 4 bases, with 14 bases sitting between them. As DNA, the CDR3 is TGTGCCAGCAGCCCTCAGAGGGGGGGCACCGGGGAGCTGTTTTTT. Its translation: CASSPQRGGTGELFF.

The chain has TRBV5-4 and TRBJ2-7, with 8 bases that match TRBD2. The CDR3 covers 16 residues. V lost 4 bases, J lost 0 bases, and 9 bases stayed unmatched. Germline loops: CDR1 SGHNT, CDR2 YYREEE (reference sequence). This CDR3 reads CASSPGGGRDSYEQYF. The CDR3 DNA is TGTGCCAGCAGCCCGGGGGGGGGACGGGACTCCTACGAGCAGTACTTC.

The chain employs TRBV6-5 and TRBJ1-4; maybe TRBD1 (5 bases). V dropped 6 bases and J dropped 4 bases, with 15 bases sitting between them. The CDR3 runs 15 residues. Germline V gives CDR1 MNHEY, CDR2 SVGAGI. DNA of the CDR3: TGTGCCAGCAGGACAGCAGTCGGATATAATGAAAAACTGTTTTTT. Amino acids: CASRTAVGYNEKLFF.

The V and J genes are TRBV5-5 and TRBJ1-1; 7 positions agree with TRBD1. The J segment lost 9 bases and the V segment lost 4 bases, leaving 9 bases of the junction unmatched. The CDR3 has 13 amino acids. The germline V gene encodes CDR1 SGHKS and CDR2 YYEKEE (reference sequence). The CDR3: CASSPGQLAQAFF. CDR3 sequence (DNA): TGTGCCAGCAGCCCGGGACAGCTGGCCCAAGCTTTCTTT.

The chain combines TRBV2 with TRBJ2-1; D remains ambiguous. The CDR3 extends over 12 amino acids. Trimming took 11 bases from V and 6 from J, leaving 14 bases between them. Germline V gene data show CDR1 as SNHLY and CDR2 as FYNNEI. CDR3 loop: CAPGLEANEQFF. CDR3 sequence (DNA): TGTGCCCCCGGCTTAGAGGCCAATGAGCAGTTCTTC.

This chain links TRBV19 with TRBJ2-5; the match to TRBD2 covers 11 bases. Trimming took 5 bases from V and 5 from J; bases not matched to a gene: 16. Germline assignment: CDR1 LNHDA and CDR2 SQIVND (reference sequence). The CDR3 runs 18 residues. CDR3 sequence (DNA): TGTGCCAGTAGTCCTGTGCTCTTAGCGGGGGGGCCGGAGGAGACCCAGTACTTC. As protein: CASSPVLLAGGPEETQYF.

The rearrangement joins TRBV9 to TRBJ1-3, with D perhaps TRBD1 (6 bases). V dropped 6 bases and J dropped 0 bases, with 13 bases sitting between them. The germline V gene encodes CDR1 SGDLS and CDR2 YYNGEE. This CDR3 has 15 amino acids. The CDR3 DNA is TGTGCCAGCACCCCAGGGGTTTCCTCTGGAAACACCATATATTTT. This sequence encodes CASTPGVSSGNTIYF.

The J gene is TRBJ2-3, the V gene TRBV7-3; possible D gene TRBD2, 6 bases. Looked up from germline, CDR1 is SGHTA and CDR2 is FQGTGA. CDR3 length: 15 amino acids. Trimming pared 2 bases from V and 5 bases from J, leaving 14 bases between. The CDR3 region has the DNA TGTGCCAGCAGCTTATCCCCCGGGGAGGTAGATACGCAGTATTTT. Translated: CASSLSPGEVDTQYF. Complete variable domain (other parts from reference TRBV7-3 and TRBJ2-3): GAGVSQTPSNKVTEKGKYVELRCDPISGHTALYWYRQSLGQGPEFLIYFQGTGAADDSGLPNDRFFAVRPEGSVSTLKIQRTERGDSAVYLCASSLSPGEVDTQYFGPGTRLTVL.

V usage is TRBV5-1 and J usage is TRBJ1-2; D remains ambiguous. The V gene's germline CDR1 is SGHRS and CDR2 YFSETQ. The CDR3 length is 13 residues. V lost 4 bases and J lost 6, with 13 bases in between. Written as DNA, the CDR3 is TGCGCCAGCAGCACGGAGGGTGGGGATGGCTACACCTTC. Translating it yields CASSTEGGDGYTF.

The chain joins TRBV28 to TRBJ2-2; D remains ambiguous. The CDR3 totals 16 residues. Trimming removed 5 bases from V and 6 bases from J, with 19 bases in between. The germline gives CDR1 MDHEN, CDR2 SYDVKM. CDR3 sequence reads: CASSHGDSLSPGELFF. The CDR3 DNA follows: TGTGCCAGCAGTCACGGCGACTCATTAAGCCCCGGGGAGCTGTTTTTT.